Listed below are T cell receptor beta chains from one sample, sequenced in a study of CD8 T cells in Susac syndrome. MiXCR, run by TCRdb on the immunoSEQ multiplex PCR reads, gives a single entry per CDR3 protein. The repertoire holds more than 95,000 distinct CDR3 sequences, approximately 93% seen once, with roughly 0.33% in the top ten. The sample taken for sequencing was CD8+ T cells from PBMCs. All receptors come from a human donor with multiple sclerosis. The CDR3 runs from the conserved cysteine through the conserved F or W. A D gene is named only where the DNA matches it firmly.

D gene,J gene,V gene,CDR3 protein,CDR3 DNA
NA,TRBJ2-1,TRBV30,CAWSGAGEQFF,TGTGCCTGGAGTGGGGCGGGTGAGCAGTTCTTC
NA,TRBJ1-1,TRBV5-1,CASSLDFVGTNTEAFF,TGCGCCAGCAGCTTGGACTTCGTAGGGACGAACACTGAAGCTTTCTTT
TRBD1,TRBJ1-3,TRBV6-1,CASSGTGAGNTIYF,TGTGCCAGCAGCGGGACAGGGGCTGGAAACACCATATATTTT
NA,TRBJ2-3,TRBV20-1,CSGSTGDTQYF,TGCAGTGGTTCGACCGGAGATACGCAGTATTTT
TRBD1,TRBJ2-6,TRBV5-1,CASSEGQGRSRSGANVLTF,TGCGCCAGCAGCGAGGGACAGGGGCGTTCCCGCTCTGGGGCCAACGTCCTGACTTTC
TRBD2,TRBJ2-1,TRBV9,CASSVEASGNNEQFF,TGTGCCAGCAGCGTAGAGGCTAGCGGAAACAATGAGCAGTTCTTC
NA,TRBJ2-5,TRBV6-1,CASTKRSNWARYQETQYF,TGTGCCAGCACCAAAAGGTCGAACTGGGCCCGCTACCAAGAGACCCAGTACTTC
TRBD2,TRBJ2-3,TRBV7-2,CASSLEGASGRSTDTQYF,TGTGCCAGCAGCTTAGAGGGGGCTAGCGGGAGGTCCACAGATACGCAGTATTTT
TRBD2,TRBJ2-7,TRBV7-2,CASSIGLAIYEQYF,TGTGCCAGCAGCATAGGACTAGCGATCTACGAGCAGTACTTC
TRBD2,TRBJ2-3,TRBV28,CASSPSTSGRGDTQYF,TGTGCCAGCAGTCCCTCGACTAGCGGGAGGGGAGATACGCAGTATTTT
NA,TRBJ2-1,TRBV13,CASSPERISNEQFF,TGTGCCAGCAGCCCGGAGCGGATTTCCAATGAGCAGTTCTTC
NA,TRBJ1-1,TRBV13,CASSLGRGVEAFF,TGTGCCAGCAGCTTAGGAAGAGGCGTCGAAGCTTTCTTT
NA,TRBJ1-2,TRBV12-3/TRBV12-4,CASSFGRANYGYTF,TGTGCCAGCAGTTTTGGTAGAGCAAACTATGGCTACACCTTC
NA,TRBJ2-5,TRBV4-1,CASSHHPEGLKETQYF,TGCGCCAGCAGCCACCACCCAGAAGGGCTGAAAGAGACCCAGTACTTC
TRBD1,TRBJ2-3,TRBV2,CASSPRDREFGTDTQYF,TGTGCCAGCAGTCCGAGGGACAGGGAATTCGGGACAGATACGCAGTATTTT
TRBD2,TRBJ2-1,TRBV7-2,CASSRKSGGALNEQFF,TGTGCCAGCAGTCGCAAAAGCGGGGGGGCCCTCAATGAGCAGTTCTTC
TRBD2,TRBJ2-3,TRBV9,CASSVLAGTTDTQYF,TGTGCCAGCAGCGTCCTAGCGGGCACCACAGATACGCAGTATTTT